This T cell receptor (beta chain) appears in the sequencing data of a study of blood T cells in healthy people across ages. Germline V gene data show CDR1 as LGHNA and CDR2 as YNFKEQ. The ends lost 1 base at V and 2 bases at J; junction bases unmatched: 10. This CDR3 is 17 amino acids long. The use of a sample-barcoded 5' primer and a J-beta primer mix characterized a second PCR of roughly 6 to 11 cycles. TCRdb itself ran the 5' RACE reads through MiXCR, one entry per CDR3 protein. The table shows fewer than 800,000 distinct CDR3 sequences, with roughly 25% occurring only once. The same sample was also used in a study of T cells of mothers and their children.

The sequenced sample consisted of blood. The clonotype comes from a boy younger than 18 in good health. V is TRBV4-2 and J is TRBJ2-5, with TRBD2 matching over 7 bases. CDR3 region: CASSQVWRGTPQETQYF. The CDR3 bases are TGTGCCAGCAGCCAAGTTTGGCGGGGGACGCCACAAGAGACCCAGTACTTC.